A selection of T cell receptor beta chains follows, all from one sample in a study of shared clonotypes between healthy human individuals. Method: immunoSEQ multiplex PCR; TCRdb's copy keeps in-frame clones and lacks some. This table has about 2.3 million clones, approximately 95% appearing once. Material: naive CD4+ T cells from PBMCs. These receptors were obtained from a young man in good health. Some clones in this sample may be carry-over from other donors' samples. CDR3s include the opening cysteine and the closing phenylalanine or tryptophan. Each record gives: J gene, clone size, V gene, D gene, CDR3 protein, CDR3 DNA. A D gene is named only where the DNA matches it firmly. Only part of the rows carry a size: once, few, many, or a class if the clone is expanded.

J: TRBJ2-4
size: -
V: TRBV19
D: -
CDR3: CASSTTGLAKNIQYF
DNA: TGTGCCAGTAGTACCACGGGACTAGCCAAAAACATTCAGTACTTC

J: TRBJ2-5
size: -
V: TRBV28
D: -
CDR3: CASSLLGGEETQYF
DNA: TGTGCCAGCAGTTTATTAGGAGGCGAAGAGACCCAGTACTTC

J: TRBJ1-5
size: -
V: TRBV5-6
D: -
CDR3: CASSMSQPLLKQPQHF
DNA: TGTGCCAGCAGCATGTCCCAACCCTTACTAAAACAGCCCCAGCATTTT

J: TRBJ2-3
size: -
V: TRBV9
D: -
CDR3: CASTPGVTLTDTQYF
DNA: TGTGCCAGCACCCCCGGAGTGACCCTAACAGATACGCAGTATTTT

J: TRBJ1-2
size: -
V: TRBV19
D: TRBD1
CDR3: CASSIDRGYGYTF
DNA: TGTGCCAGTAGTATTGACAGGGGCTATGGCTACACCTTC

J: TRBJ2-3
size: -
V: TRBV9
D: -
CDR3: CASSVEAGAKTQYF
DNA: TGTGCCAGCAGCGTAGAGGCAGGGGCGAAGACGCAGTATTTT

J: TRBJ2-1
size: -
V: TRBV9
D: TRBD1
CDR3: CASSVVQGPYNEQFF
DNA: TGTGCCAGCAGCGTAGTACAGGGGCCCTACAATGAGCAGTTCTTC

J: TRBJ1-1
size: -
V: TRBV9
D: -
CDR3: CASSPSKGLNTEAFF
DNA: TGTGCCAGCAGCCCCTCCAAGGGCCTGAACACTGAAGCTTTCTTT

J: TRBJ1-1
size: -
V: TRBV27
D: -
CDR3: CASSLSVSWGEDAEAFF
DNA: TGTGCCAGCAGTTTAAGTGTTAGTTGGGGCGAGGACGCTGAAGCTTTCTTT

J: TRBJ2-5
size: once
V: TRBV2
D: TRBD2
CDR3: CASTLAGVGTQYF
DNA: TGTGCCAGCACCTTAGCGGGAGTGGGGACCCAGTACTTC

J: TRBJ2-6
size: -
V: TRBV6-5
D: -
CDR3: CASSFNRASGANVLTF
DNA: TGTGCCAGCAGTTTCAACAGGGCCTCTGGGGCCAACGTCCTGACTTTC

J: TRBJ2-3
size: -
V: TRBV7-2
D: TRBD2
CDR3: CASRVVGGSGTDTQYF
DNA: TGTGCCAGCCGGGTTGTGGGCGGGAGTGGCACAGATACGCAGTATTTT

J: TRBJ1-3
size: -
V: TRBV7-6
D: -
CDR3: CASSAGIPASGNTIYF
DNA: TGTGCCAGCAGCGCTGGGATACCGGCCTCTGGAAACACCATATATTTT

J: TRBJ2-1
size: -
V: TRBV5-6
D: TRBD2
CDR3: CASSGGLAGAEQFF
DNA: TGTGCCAGCAGCGGTGGGCTAGCGGGAGCTGAGCAGTTCTTC

J: TRBJ2-2
size: -
V: TRBV5-1
D: -
CDR3: CASSDSGRTGELFF
DNA: TGCGCCAGCAGCGACTCAGGGCGCACCGGGGAGCTGTTTTTT

J: TRBJ2-5
size: -
V: TRBV15
D: -
CDR3: CATSRHGPRGETQYF
DNA: TGTGCCACCAGCCGACACGGACCCCGGGGAGAGACCCAGTACTTC

J: TRBJ2-6
size: -
V: TRBV18
D: -
CDR3: CASSPNFRTSGANVLTF
DNA: TGTGCCAGCTCACCAAACTTTCGGACCTCTGGGGCCAACGTCCTGACTTTC

J: TRBJ1-4
size: -
V: TRBV5-8
D: -
CDR3: CASSFRGREKLFF
DNA: TGTGCCAGCAGCTTCAGGGGCCGCGAAAAACTGTTTTTT

J: TRBJ1-1
size: few
V: TRBV30
D: -
CDR3: CAWISLDHEAFF
DNA: TGTGCCTGGATCTCTTTAGACCATGAAGCTTTCTTT

J: TRBJ2-2
size: -
V: TRBV5-4
D: TRBD2
CDR3: CATAKIAGAGTGELFF
DNA: TGTGCCACTGCGAAGATAGCGGGAGCGGGCACCGGGGAGCTGTTTTTT

J: TRBJ2-2
size: -
V: TRBV15
D: TRBD2
CDR3: CATSRDRASGSTGELFF
DNA: TGTGCCACCAGCAGAGATAGGGCTAGCGGATCCACCGGGGAGCTGTTTTTT

J: TRBJ1-2
size: -
V: TRBV19
D: -
CDR3: CASSIQSGNYGYTF
DNA: TGTGCCAGTAGTATCCAGTCTGGGAACTATGGCTACACCTTC

J: TRBJ1-6
size: once
V: TRBV18
D: -
CDR3: CASSPTEVDSPLHF
DNA: TGTGCCAGCTCACCGACAGAGGTGGATTCACCCCTCCACTTT

J: TRBJ1-3
size: once
V: TRBV9
D: -
CDR3: CASSAGGARGNTIYF
DNA: TGTGCCAGCAGCGCCGGGGGGGCGCGGGGAAACACCATATATTTT

J: TRBJ2-5
size: -
V: TRBV18
D: -
CDR3: CASSPSILETQYF
DNA: TGTGCCAGCTCACCATCGATATTAGAGACCCAGTACTTC

J: TRBJ2-7
size: -
V: TRBV2
D: -
CDR3: CASSRTYEQYF
DNA: TGTGCCAGCAGTCGAACCTACGAGCAGTACTTC

J: TRBJ2-7
size: -
V: TRBV6-5
D: -
CDR3: CASSYLPDSDEQYF
DNA: TGTGCCAGCAGTTACCTTCCTGACAGCGACGAGCAGTACTTC

J: TRBJ2-3
size: -
V: TRBV5-1
D: -
CDR3: CASSRGSDTQYF
DNA: TGCGCCAGCAGTCGGGGTTCAGATACGCAGTATTTT

J: TRBJ1-1
size: -
V: TRBV2
D: TRBD1
CDR3: CASSRGTGGFGTEAFF
DNA: TGTGCCAGCAGCCGGGGGACAGGGGGGTTTGGGACTGAAGCTTTCTTT

J: TRBJ2-5
size: -
V: TRBV7-9
D: -
CDR3: CASRQNQGETQYF
DNA: TGTGCCAGCAGGCAAAATCAGGGGGAGACCCAGTACTTC

J: TRBJ1-5
size: -
V: TRBV12-5
D: -
CDR3: CASAIGDQPQHF
DNA: TGTGCTAGTGCCATAGGGGATCAGCCCCAGCATTTT

J: TRBJ1-2
size: -
V: TRBV28
D: -
CDR3: CASSSPSGNYGYTF
DNA: TGTGCCAGCAGTTCCCCGAGTGGTAACTATGGCTACACCTTC

J: TRBJ1-5
size: -
V: TRBV6-5
D: -
CDR3: CASSYDLNQPQHF
DNA: TGTGCCAGCAGTTATGACCTGAATCAGCCCCAGCATTTT

J: TRBJ2-1
size: -
V: TRBV11-2
D: -
CDR3: CASSLVGVHSNEQFF
DNA: TGTGCCAGCAGCTTAGTTGGAGTACATAGCAATGAGCAGTTCTTC

J: TRBJ2-1
size: -
V: TRBV28
D: -
CDR3: CASSLPGTLRGNEQFF
DNA: TGTGCCAGCAGTTTACCCGGGACTCTAAGGGGCAATGAGCAGTTCTTC

J: TRBJ1-2
size: -
V: TRBV19
D: TRBD1
CDR3: CASNLDRDREGYTF
DNA: TGTGCCAGTAATCTGGACAGGGACCGAGAAGGCTACACCTTC

J: TRBJ2-5
size: -
V: TRBV11-2
D: -
CDR3: CASSLERTRAGGGETQYF
DNA: TGTGCCAGCAGCTTAGAACGCACGCGAGCAGGTGGTGGGGAGACCCAGTACTTC

J: TRBJ1-5
size: -
V: TRBV5-1
D: -
CDR3: CASSLGDGGNQPQHF
DNA: TGCGCCAGCAGCTTGGGGGACGGAGGTAATCAGCCCCAGCATTTT

J: TRBJ2-1
size: -
V: TRBV7-3
D: -
CDR3: CASSTTTGRGEQFF
DNA: TGTGCCAGCAGCACCACGACGGGGAGAGGTGAGCAGTTCTTC

J: TRBJ2-3
size: -
V: TRBV7-9
D: -
CDR3: CASSYAGTDTQYF
DNA: TGTGCCAGCAGCTACGCTGGCACAGATACGCAGTATTTT

J: TRBJ1-5
size: -
V: TRBV11-3
D: -
CDR3: CASSLEPGGNQPQHF
DNA: TGTGCCAGCAGCTTAGAGCCAGGCGGCAATCAGCCCCAGCATTTT

J: TRBJ2-3
size: -
V: TRBV19
D: TRBD2
CDR3: CASSQRGLTDTQYF
DNA: TGTGCCAGTAGTCAGCGGGGGCTGACAGATACGCAGTATTTT

J: TRBJ2-3
size: -
V: TRBV11-2
D: TRBD1
CDR3: CASSFRQGISDTQYF
DNA: TGTGCCAGCAGCTTCCGACAGGGTATATCGGATACGCAGTATTTT

J: TRBJ2-7
size: -
V: TRBV6-5
D: -
CDR3: CASSSPRVYEQYF
DNA: TGTGCCAGCAGTTCTCCGAGGGTCTACGAGCAGTACTTC

J: TRBJ2-5
size: -
V: TRBV7-3
D: TRBD1
CDR3: CASSQTGGSQETQYF
DNA: TGTGCCAGCAGCCAGACAGGGGGCTCACAAGAGACCCAGTACTTC

J: TRBJ2-5
size: -
V: TRBV6-1
D: -
CDR3: CASSGTGAVGGTQYF
DNA: TGTGCCAGCAGTGGTACAGGGGCCGTGGGGGGGACCCAGTACTTC

J: TRBJ2-5
size: -
V: TRBV2
D: -
CDR3: CASSVAYSLGTQYF
DNA: TGTGCCAGCAGTGTCGCATATAGCTTGGGGACCCAGTACTTC

J: TRBJ2-1
size: -
V: TRBV5-1
D: TRBD1
CDR3: CASSLGGTGENNEQFF
DNA: TGCGCCAGCAGCTTGGGCGGGACAGGGGAGAATAATGAGCAGTTCTTC

J: TRBJ1-1
size: -
V: TRBV6-5
D: -
CDR3: CASSYSYRETEAFF
DNA: TGTGCCAGCAGTTACTCCTACAGGGAGACTGAAGCTTTCTTT

J: TRBJ2-2
size: -
V: TRBV5-5
D: -
CDR3: CASSLVGLAYTGELFF
DNA: TGTGCCAGCAGCTTGGTCGGGCTAGCCTACACCGGGGAGCTGTTTTTT

J: TRBJ1-5
size: -
V: TRBV28
D: -
CDR3: CASSRPGQPQHF
DNA: TGTGCCAGCAGTCGCCCTGGTCAGCCCCAGCATTTT

J: TRBJ2-7
size: -
V: TRBV9
D: -
CDR3: CASSVLAGPYEQYF
DNA: TGTGCCAGCAGCGTATTGGCAGGTCCTTACGAGCAGTACTTC

J: TRBJ1-5
size: -
V: TRBV19
D: TRBD1
CDR3: CASSMRTGDDQPQHF
DNA: TGTGCCAGTAGTATGAGGACAGGGGACGATCAGCCCCAGCATTTT

J: TRBJ1-2
size: -
V: TRBV5-1
D: -
CDR3: CASSLDRANGYTF
DNA: TGCGCCAGCAGCTTGGACAGGGCTAATGGCTACACCTTC

J: TRBJ1-1
size: -
V: TRBV27
D: -
CDR3: CASSLSRGLNTEAFF
DNA: TGTGCCAGCAGTTTATCGCGAGGGTTGAACACTGAAGCTTTCTTT

J: TRBJ2-2
size: -
V: TRBV11-2
D: -
CDR3: CASSLSAGELFF
DNA: TGTGCCAGCAGCTTGTCGGCCGGGGAGCTGTTTTTT

J: TRBJ2-3
size: -
V: TRBV7-2
D: TRBD2
CDR3: CASSLPSGRADTQYF
DNA: TGTGCCAGCAGCTTACCTAGCGGGAGGGCAGATACGCAGTATTTT

J: TRBJ2-7
size: -
V: TRBV27
D: TRBD1
CDR3: CASSLGTGWSYEQYF
DNA: TGTGCCAGCAGTTTAGGGACAGGGTGGTCCTACGAGCAGTACTTC

J: TRBJ2-2
size: once
V: TRBV6-1
D: TRBD2
CDR3: CATPGTSGITGELFF
DNA: TGTGCCACCCCCGGGACTAGCGGGATCACCGGGGAGCTGTTTTTT

J: TRBJ2-1
size: once
V: TRBV30
D: -
CDR3: CAWSVSELIGHEQFF
DNA: TGTGCCTGGAGTGTCTCAGAGTTAATCGGCCATGAGCAGTTCTTC